This T cell receptor beta chain was documented in a study of blood T cell repertoires in COVID-19. In the study overall: The United States, Italy and Spain provided the acute and convalescent COVID-19 samples.

Participants' reported clinical history set cohort assignment. Per germline, CDR1 MNHEY and CDR2 SVGAGI. Trimming took 7 bases from V and 4 from J; bases not matched to a gene: 11. The CDR3 length is 15 residues. Per the study methods: Reference gene primer amplification gave estimated nucleated cell counts. The method was immunoSEQ multiplex PCR; TCRdb's version includes in-frame clones alone and lacks a portion of them. The D gene and trimming were derived from the DNA, and the V and J assignments and clone size from that table. The data hold over 300,000 clones, with 85% to 90% observed a single time.

Sequencing input: PBMCs or T cells enriched from blood (not recorded which). The chain uses TRBV6-5 and TRBJ2-7; 9 nucleotides agree with TRBD2. The source is a woman in her twenties or thirties with acute COVID-19. CDR3 amino acids: CASTAGSGGLYEQYF. CDR3 bases: TGTGCCAGCACCGCGGGGAGCGGGGGGCTTTACGAGCAGTACTTC.